This T cell receptor (beta chain) was recovered during a study of blood T cells in healthy people across ages. Study-wide findings and caveats: Significant beta diversity loss was already apparent by age about 42, declining roughly linearly. Long-lived donors had more naive CD4+ cells and higher diversity than aged donors. Samples with more naive T cells showed higher observed beta diversity.

Samples had at least 6 million PBMCs isolated from them. For the second PCR, which ran for 7 to 11 cycles, a sample-barcoded 5' primer and a J-beta primer mix were used. One entry per CDR3 protein results from TCRdb running MiXCR on the 5' RACE reads. The sample lists 1.5 million or so distinct CDR3 sequences; approximately 42% were seen once. About this clonotype: Its antigen is not known.

What was sequenced was blood. This receptor was identified in a woman younger than 30 in good health.

The CDR3 loop is CASSYSLVGNTGELFF. CDR3 DNA sequence: TGTGCCAGCAGTTACTCGTTGGTAGGGAACACCGGGGAGCTGTTTTTT. The rearrangement uses TRBV6-5 and TRBJ2-2; unclear D gene. The CDR3 covers 16 residues. The germline CDR1 and CDR2 sequences are MNHEY and SVGAGI. V was pared by 0 bases and J by 1 base, with 9 bases between.